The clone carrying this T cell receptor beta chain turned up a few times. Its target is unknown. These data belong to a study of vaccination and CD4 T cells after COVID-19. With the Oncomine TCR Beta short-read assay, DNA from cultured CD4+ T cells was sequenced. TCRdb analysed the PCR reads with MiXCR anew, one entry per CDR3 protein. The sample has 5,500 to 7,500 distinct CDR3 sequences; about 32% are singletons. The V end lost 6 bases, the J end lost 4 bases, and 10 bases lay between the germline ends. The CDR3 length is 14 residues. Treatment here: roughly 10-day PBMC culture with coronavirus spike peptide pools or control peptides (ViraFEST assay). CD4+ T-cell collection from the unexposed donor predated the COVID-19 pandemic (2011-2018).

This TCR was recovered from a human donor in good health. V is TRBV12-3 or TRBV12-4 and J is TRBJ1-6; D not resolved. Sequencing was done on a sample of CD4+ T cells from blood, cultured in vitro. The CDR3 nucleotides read TGTGCCAGCAGCCGGACTGATTATAATTCACCCCTCCACTTT. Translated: CASSRTDYNSPLHF.